This T cell receptor beta chain was captured in a study of T cells in Graves' hyperthyroidism and ophthalmopathy. Not enrolled were patients with uncontrolled infection, other autoimmune disease, pregnancy or lactation. Diagnosing involved the use of clinical symptoms, serum thyroxine and TRAb, thyroid ultrasound and orbital computed tomography. Amplification yielded TCR beta CDR3 regions, with RNA transcripts as the source. First-round RT-PCR with HTBI primers amplified the TCR CDR3 region. Via MiXCR, TCRdb re-called the multiplex PCR reads, giving one row per CDR3 protein. The table lists almost 600,000 distinct CDR3 sequences, 46% of them singletons. This clonotype was seen many times. This CDR3 has 14 amino acids. Trimming stripped 3 bases from V and 2 bases from J, with 11 bases between. The germline gives CDR1 MNHEY, CDR2 SMNVEV (reference sequence).

The chain employs TRBV27 and TRBJ2-7; tentatively, D is TRBD2 (5 bases). The source is a woman aged 18-29 years with Graves' hyperthyroidism. Sequencing used peripheral blood or thyroid tissue (not recorded which). The CDR3: CASSFGLAAYEQYF. CDR3 coding DNA: TGTGCCAGCAGTTTCGGTCTAGCTGCCTACGAGCAGTACTTC.